This T cell receptor (beta chain) derives from a study of shared clonotypes between healthy human individuals. The CDR3 is made up of 14 amino acids. Germline CDR1 reads SGHVS; CDR2 reads FNYEAQ. V gave up 6 bases and J gave up 0 bases, with 8 bases separating them. Naive CD8 populations comprised CD45RO-negative cells positively selected for CCR7, excluding terminally differentiated effector memory CD45RA+ cells. Profiling relied on immunoSEQ multiplex PCR, and the TCRdb table lists in-frame clones only, not all of them. The sample consists of about 800,000 clones, approximately 97% of them appearing once.

The sample taken for sequencing was naive CD8+ T cells sorted from blood. The rearrangement uses TRBV7-6 and TRBJ1-4; tentative D call: TRBD1 (5 bases). The TCR comes from a man younger than 40 in good health. CDR3 coding DNA: TGTGCCAGCAGACTACAGGCAACTAATGAAAAACTGTTTTTT. The encoded protein is CASRLQATNEKLFF.